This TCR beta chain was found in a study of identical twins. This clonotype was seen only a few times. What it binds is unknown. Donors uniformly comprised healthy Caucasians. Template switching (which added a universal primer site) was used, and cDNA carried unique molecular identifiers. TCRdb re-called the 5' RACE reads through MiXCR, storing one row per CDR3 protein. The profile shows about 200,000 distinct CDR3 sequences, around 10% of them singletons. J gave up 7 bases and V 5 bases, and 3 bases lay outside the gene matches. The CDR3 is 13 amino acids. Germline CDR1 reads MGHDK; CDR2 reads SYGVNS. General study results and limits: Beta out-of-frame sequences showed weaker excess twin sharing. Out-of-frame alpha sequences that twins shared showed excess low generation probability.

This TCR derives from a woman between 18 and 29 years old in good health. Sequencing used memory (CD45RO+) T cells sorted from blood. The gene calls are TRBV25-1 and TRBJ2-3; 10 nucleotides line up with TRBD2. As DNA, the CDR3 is TGTGCCAGCAGTTTGACTAGCGGGCATACGCAGTATTTT. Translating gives CASSLTSGHTQYF.